These 20 T cell receptor beta chains originate from one sample sequenced in a study of T cells in pancreatic ductal adenocarcinoma. No neoadjuvant therapy was given to the selected pancreatic ductal adenocarcinoma patients before their surgery. The repertoire was sequenced with immunoSEQ multiplex PCR; TCRdb's copy has only in-frame clones and lacks some. The data show approximately 97,000 clones, about 95% seen once. Sequenced input: PBMCs. Receptor source: a human donor with pancreatic ductal adenocarcinoma.

The V and J genes are TRBV30 and TRBJ2-7, with D possibly being TRBD1 (6 bases). Germline assignment: CDR1 GTSNPN and CDR2 SVGIG (reference sequence). The CDR3 is made up of 14 amino acids. The V and J ends lost 5 bases and 6 bases respectively, with 20 bases between them. For the CDR3, the DNA is TGTGCCTGGCAAACGGGACATAATGGTGCCGAGCAGTACTTC. Its translation is CAWQTGHNGAEQYF.

CDR3 DNA: TGTGCCAGTAGTATCGGTTCCGGGACAGGGTCCAATCAGCCCCAGCATTTT. This encodes CASSIGSGTGSNQPQHF. The chain is built from TRBV19 and TRBJ1-5, with 9 positions matching TRBD1. Germline CDR1 and CDR2: LNHDA and SQIVND (reference sequence). The CDR3 has 17 residues. J lost 3 bases, V lost 3 bases, and 9 bases had no gene match.

The DNA for the CDR3 is TGTGCCTGGAGTGTACGGGAGGGGGAAGCTTTCTTT. Amino acids: CAWSVREGEAFF. This chain uses TRBV30 with TRBJ1-1, with D possibly TRBD1 on 5 matching bases. The CDR3 spans 12 residues. Germline-derived CDR1 and CDR2 are GTSNPN and SVGIG (reference sequence). V lost 0 bases, J lost 8 bases, and 10 bases lay in between. Together with reference TRBV30 and TRBJ1-1, the CDR3 gives the full variable domain: SQTIHQWPATLVQPVGSPLSLECTVEGTSNPNLYWYRQAAGRGLQLLFYSVGIGQISSEVPQNLSASRPQDRQFILSSKKLLLSDSGFYLCAWSVREGEAFFGQGTRLTVV.

This sequence joins TRBV25-1 and TRBJ2-5; D unresolved. With the DNA end fitting TRBJ2-7 better, the J assignment may be wrong. Germline loops: CDR1 MGHDK, CDR2 SYGVNS. The CDR3 consists of 12 residues. The CDR3 sequence: CASSLIGREQYF. In nucleotides, the CDR3 is TGTGCCAGCAGTTTGATCGGTCGCGAGCAGTACTTC.

The genes are TRBV28 and TRBJ2-1, with 8 positions matching TRBD1. V lost 3 bases and J lost 7; bases outside the gene matches: 2. Germline CDR1 and CDR2: MDHEN and SYDVKM. The CDR3 totals 13 residues. CDR3 sequence: CASSLDRVNEQFF. Here the CDR3 DNA reads TGTGCCAGCAGTTTGGACAGGGTAAATGAGCAGTTCTTC.

The V call is TRBV5-1, the J call TRBJ1-4; TRBD1 aligns across 7 bases. Germline V gene sequence: CDR1 SGHRS, CDR2 YFSETQ. This CDR3 spans 15 amino acids. V lost 4 bases and J lost 1; bases outside the gene matches: 4. CDR3 nucleotides: TGCGCCAGCAGCGGATACAGGGGAACTAATGAAAAACTGTTTTTT. Translating it yields CASSGYRGTNEKLFF.

The rearrangement links TRBV7-3 to TRBJ2-1, with D tentatively TRBD1 (6 bases). Trimming stripped 3 bases from V and 4 bases from J, with 10 bases between. Looked up from germline, CDR1 is SGHTA and CDR2 is FQGTGA. There are 14 residues in the CDR3. Written as DNA, the CDR3 is TGTGCCAGCAGCTTTTCAGGGGTTTACAATGAGCAGTTCTTC. As protein: CASSFSGVYNEQFF.

CDR3 nucleotide sequence: TGTGCCATCAGTGAAACTAGCGGGGTGGCAGATACGCAGTATTTT. Translation gives CAISETSGVADTQYF. The chain has TRBV10-3 and TRBJ2-3; TRBD2 matches at 10 bases. Losses at the gene ends were 3 bases for V and 4 bases for J; bases not matched to a gene: 4. Germline values: CDR1 ENHRY, CDR2 SYGVKD. The CDR3 length is 15 residues.

The J gene is TRBJ2-5, the V gene TRBV9; TRBD2 is a possible D gene (5 bases). V lost 0 bases to trimming and J lost 2 bases, with 14 bases between them. Germline CDR1 is SGDLS and CDR2 is YYNGEE. CDR3 length equals 16 residues. CDR3 loop: CASSVGRSGTQETQYF. CDR3 DNA sequence: TGTGCCAGCAGCGTAGGCCGAAGCGGTACTCAAGAGACCCAGTACTTC.

The CDR3 coding sequence is TGCGCCAGCAGAATAGCGGGAGATCGGGAGACAGATACGCAGTATTTT. Encoded protein: CASRIAGDRETDTQYF. The chain combines TRBV5-1 with TRBJ2-3, with 9 bases fitting TRBD2. CDR1 is SGHRS, CDR2 YFSETQ, per germline. V lost 5 bases and J lost 3; bases outside the gene matches: 10. The CDR3 runs to 16 residues.

V and J are TRBV7-9 and TRBJ2-5; 9 nucleotides match TRBD1. The CDR3 is 14 residues long. With V trimmed by 5 bases and J by 3 bases, 4 bases remained unmatched. Germline loops: CDR1 SEHNR, CDR2 FQNEAQ (reference sequence). The CDR3: CASSEGQGEETQYF. The CDR3 DNA follows: TGTGCCAGCAGCGAGGGACAGGGAGAAGAGACCCAGTACTTC.

The rearrangement uses TRBV4-1 and TRBJ1-3; D possibly corresponds to TRBD1 (5 bases). CDR1 is MGHRA and CDR2 is YSYEKL in the germline V gene. The CDR3 has 14 residues. V was clipped by 9 bases and J by 0 bases, with 12 bases between them. The CDR3 DNA is TGCGCCAGTCAGGACAAGTTCTCTGGAAACACCATATATTTT. Its translation: CASQDKFSGNTIYF.

CDR3 bases: TGTGCCAGCAGTCATACACCACCCTACGAGCAGTACTTC. It codes for CASSHTPPYEQYF. The chain joins TRBV6-4 to TRBJ2-7, with D unresolved. V dropped 5 bases and J dropped 2 bases, with 10 bases sitting between them. CDR3 length: 13 amino acids. Germline V gives CDR1 MRHNA, CDR2 SNTAGT.

The gene calls are TRBV5-1 and TRBJ2-7; maybe TRBD2 (6 bases). Trimming left V 0 bases short and J 4 bases short, with 14 bases between. The CDR3 length is 15 residues. Germline CDR1 reads SGHRS; CDR2 reads YFSETQ. CDR3 bases: TGCGCCAGCAGCTTGGCCTTAGCGGCAAGTTACGAGCAGTACTTC. Protein sequence: CASSLALAASYEQYF.

The gene calls are TRBV4-3 and TRBJ1-3; D is unclear. CDR1 LGHNA and CDR2 YSLEER come from the germline V gene. The V end lost 0 bases, the J end lost 7 bases, and 13 bases lay between the germline ends. CDR3 length equals 15 residues. In DNA form, the CDR3 reads TGCGCCAGCAGCCAAGATGGGTGGGGAGTCAACACCATATATTTT. It translates to CASSQDGWGVNTIYF.

In DNA, the CDR3 is TGTGCCAGCAGCTTAGGCGGGAAAGGGGATACGCAGTATTTT. Translating gives CASSLGGKGDTQYF. V usage is TRBV7-3 and J usage is TRBJ2-3; perhaps TRBD2 as D (6 bases). The V end was cut by 2 bases, the J end by 6 bases, with 12 bases between. This CDR3 spans 14 amino acids. CDR1 and CDR2 (germline): SGHTA, FQGTGA.

The chain employs TRBV6-1 and TRBJ2-3; 10 bases align to TRBD1. The CDR3 runs 15 residues. Germline lookup yields CDR1 MNHNS and CDR2 SASEGT. After removal of 6 bases from V and 6 bases from J, the junction contained 9 bases not matched to a gene. The CDR3 sequence is CASRDRDRGGDTQYF. DNA for the CDR3: TGTGCCAGCAGAGACCGGGACAGGGGTGGTGATACGCAGTATTTT.

This chain links TRBV5-1 with TRBJ2-2, with TRBD2 matching 12 bases. The germline gives CDR1 SGHRS, CDR2 YFSETQ. There are 18 residues in the CDR3. With 1 base clipped from V and 3 bases from J, the junction kept 7 bases outside the gene matches. CDR3 loop: CASSLYGLAGQDTGELFF. CDR3 DNA sequence: TGCGCCAGCAGCTTGTATGGACTAGCGGGACAGGACACCGGGGAGCTGTTTTTT.

V usage is TRBV5-1 and J usage is TRBJ2-3; 9 bases map to TRBD1. This CDR3 comprises 14 residues. Germline assignment: CDR1 SGHRS and CDR2 YFSETQ. The junction had 3 bases not matched to a gene; V was cut back by 4 bases and J by 3 bases. CDR3 sequence (DNA): TGCGCCAGCAGCCCCGGGACAGGGACAGATACGCAGTATTTT. It yields the protein CASSPGTGTDTQYF.

The chain joins TRBV28 to TRBJ2-2, with 11 bases matching TRBD2. Per germline, CDR1 MDHEN and CDR2 SYDVKM. V trimming: 7 bases; J trimming: 5 bases; junction bases outside the gene matches: 3. The CDR3 runs to 14 residues. CDR3 bases: TGTGCCAGCACAACTAGCGGGAGTACCGGGGAGCTGTTTTTT. This gives the protein CASTTSGSTGELFF.